Listed below are T cell receptor beta chains from one sample, sequenced in a study of beta chain features in type 1 diabetes. Only in-frame clones appear in the TCRdb table, and some are missing; sequencing was by immunoSEQ multiplex PCR. Of around 350,000 clones listed, roughly 13% are singletons. Material: naive CD4+ T cells from blood. The receptor set was obtained from a man in his late teens or twenties in good health. CDR3s include the opening cysteine and the closing phenylalanine or tryptophan. Each record gives: J gene, V gene, D gene, clone size, CDR3 protein, CDR3 DNA. D genes are given only for firm matches. Size tells how often a clone was seen (once, few, many) or the class of an expanded clone, and some rows leave it out.

TRBJ1-1	TRBV25-1	NA	NA	CASSAWRSRGTEAFF	TGTGCCAGCAGTGCCTGGCGCAGTAGAGGAACTGAAGCTTTCTTT
TRBJ2-7	TRBV15	TRBD1	NA	CATSKEGTGGSYEQYF	TGTGCCACCAGCAAAGAGGGGACAGGGGGGTCCTACGAGCAGTACTTC
TRBJ2-7	TRBV4-3	TRBD1	few	CASSQGQGAYEQYF	TGCGCCAGCAGCCAGGGACAGGGGGCTTACGAGCAGTACTTC
TRBJ2-7	TRBV5-1	TRBD1	few	CASSSGQGTMYEQYF	TGCGCCAGCAGCTCAGGACAGGGGACGATGTACGAGCAGTACTTC
TRBJ1-2	TRBV28	TRBD1	few	CASSLFTGVHGYTF	TGTGCCAGCAGTTTGTTTACAGGGGTGCATGGCTACACCTTC
TRBJ2-1	TRBV9	NA	NA	CASSVGTGGGHNEQFF	TGTGCCAGCAGCGTAGGGACGGGAGGGGGCCACAATGAGCAGTTCTTC
TRBJ1-2	TRBV30	TRBD1	NA	CAWSEGDRGAYGYTF	TGTGCCTGGAGTGAAGGGGACAGGGGGGCCTATGGCTACACCTTC
TRBJ1-1	TRBV6-1	NA	few	CASSEDGWNTEAFF	TGTGCCAGCAGTGAAGACGGGTGGAACACTGAAGCTTTCTTT
TRBJ2-5	TRBV7-3	TRBD2	NA	CASSFGVAGEETQYF	TGTGCCAGCAGCTTCGGGGTAGCGGGAGAAGAGACCCAGTACTTC
TRBJ2-1	TRBV7-3	NA	few	CASSRGQYNEQFF	TGTGCCAGCAGCCGTGGACAGTACAATGAGCAGTTCTTC
TRBJ2-7	TRBV15	TRBD1	NA	CATSREGQLAYEQYF	TGTGCCACCAGCAGAGAGGGACAGTTAGCCTACGAGCAGTACTTC
TRBJ2-1	TRBV4-2	NA	few	CASSQGSAAGDEQFF	TGTGCCAGCAGCCAAGGTTCGGCAGCCGGGGATGAGCAGTTCTTC
TRBJ2-2	TRBV7-2	TRBD2	NA	CASSFFSGETGELFF	TGTGCCAGCAGCTTCTTTAGCGGGGAAACCGGGGAGCTGTTTTTT
TRBJ2-7	TRBV11-2	TRBD2	NA	CASSQTGRAPGEQYF	TGTGCCAGCAGCCAAACCGGGAGGGCACCGGGGGAGCAGTACTTC